The clone carrying this TCR beta chain has only a few counts. Antigen: not known. CDR3 size: 13 residues. The V and J ends lost 6 bases and 0 bases respectively, with 8 bases between them. The data were obtained in a study of T-cell memory formation after mild COVID-19. Notes on the study in general: The CD4+ clones that contracted clustered mainly within CM and EM, and the CD8+ clones concentrated in EMRA.

MiXCR, run by TCRdb on the 5' RACE reads, gives a single entry per CDR3 protein. The data contain hundreds of thousands of distinct CDR3 sequences, roughly 15% of them singletons. This chain links TRBV12-3 or TRBV12-4 with TRBJ1-1; D gene ambiguous. The sequenced material came from PBMCs or a T cell subset sorted from them (not recorded which). This clonotype was obtained from a man aged 18 to 30 who had mild COVID-19 (a few samples of this study predate the infection). Cell type and time point are not known. This CDR3 reads CASRTTLNTEAFF. CDR3 nucleotide sequence: TGTGCCAGCAGAACTACATTGAACACTGAAGCTTTCTTT.